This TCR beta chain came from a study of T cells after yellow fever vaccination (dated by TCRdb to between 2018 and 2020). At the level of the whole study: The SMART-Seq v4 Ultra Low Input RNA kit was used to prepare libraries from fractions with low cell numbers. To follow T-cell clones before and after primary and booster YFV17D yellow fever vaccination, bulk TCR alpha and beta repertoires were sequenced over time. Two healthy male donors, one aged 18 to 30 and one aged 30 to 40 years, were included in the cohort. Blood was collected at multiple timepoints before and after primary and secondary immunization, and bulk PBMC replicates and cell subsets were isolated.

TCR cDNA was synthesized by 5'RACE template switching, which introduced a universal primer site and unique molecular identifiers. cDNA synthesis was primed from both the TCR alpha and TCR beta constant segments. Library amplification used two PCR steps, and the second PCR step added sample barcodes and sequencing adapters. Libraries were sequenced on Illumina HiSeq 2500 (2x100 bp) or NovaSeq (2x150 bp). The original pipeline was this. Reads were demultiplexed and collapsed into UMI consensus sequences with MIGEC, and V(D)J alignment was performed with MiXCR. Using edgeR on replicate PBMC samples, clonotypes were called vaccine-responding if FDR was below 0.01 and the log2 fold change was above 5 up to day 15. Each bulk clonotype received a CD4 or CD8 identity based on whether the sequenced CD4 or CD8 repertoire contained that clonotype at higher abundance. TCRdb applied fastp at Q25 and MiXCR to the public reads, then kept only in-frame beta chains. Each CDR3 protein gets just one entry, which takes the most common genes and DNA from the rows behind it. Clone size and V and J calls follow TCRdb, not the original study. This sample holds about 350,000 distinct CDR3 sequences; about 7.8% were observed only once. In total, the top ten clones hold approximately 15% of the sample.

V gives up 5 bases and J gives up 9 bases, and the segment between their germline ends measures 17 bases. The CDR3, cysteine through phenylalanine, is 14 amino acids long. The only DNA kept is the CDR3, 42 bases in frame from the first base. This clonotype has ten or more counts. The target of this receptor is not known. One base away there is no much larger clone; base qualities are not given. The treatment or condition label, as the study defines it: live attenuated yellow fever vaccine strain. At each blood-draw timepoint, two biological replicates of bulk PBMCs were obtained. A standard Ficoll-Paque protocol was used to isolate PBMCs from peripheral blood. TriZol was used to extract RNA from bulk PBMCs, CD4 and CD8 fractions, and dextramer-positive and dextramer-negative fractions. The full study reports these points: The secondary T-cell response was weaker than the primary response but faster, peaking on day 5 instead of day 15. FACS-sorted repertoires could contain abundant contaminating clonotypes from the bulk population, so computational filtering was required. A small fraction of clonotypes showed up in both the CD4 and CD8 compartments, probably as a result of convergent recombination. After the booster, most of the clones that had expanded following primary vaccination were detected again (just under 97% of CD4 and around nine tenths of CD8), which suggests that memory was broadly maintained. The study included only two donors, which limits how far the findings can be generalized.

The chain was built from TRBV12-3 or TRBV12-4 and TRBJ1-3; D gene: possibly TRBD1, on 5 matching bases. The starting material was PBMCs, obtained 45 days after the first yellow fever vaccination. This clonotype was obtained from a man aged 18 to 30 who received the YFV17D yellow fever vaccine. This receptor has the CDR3 CASSPGTGFFTIYF. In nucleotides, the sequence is TGTGCCAGCAGTCCCGGGACCGGGTTTTTCACCATATATTTT.